A selection of T cell receptor beta chains follows, all from one sample in a study of neoadjuvant anti-PD-1 for oral cavity cancer. Assay: immunoSEQ multiplex PCR; the TCRdb copy retains only in-frame clones and omits some. This sample has 14,000 or so clones, with approximately 70% found just once. The material was PBMCs, obtained before nivolumab (anti-PD-1) treatment. The origin of the receptors is a person aged 40 to 85 with oral cavity squamous cell carcinoma. CDR3s include the opening cysteine and the closing phenylalanine or tryptophan. The order of the fields is D gene, J gene, V gene, clone size, CDR3 DNA, CDR3 protein. The D gene is left open where the match is weak. The size entry is marked missing in some rows and otherwise reads once, few, many or a size class.

TRBD1 | TRBJ2-4 | TRBV9 | - | TGTGCCAGCAGCTCCTACAGGGGCCAAGAAAACATTCAGTACTTC | CASSSYRGQENIQYF
TRBD1 | TRBJ1-1 | TRBV15 | - | TGTGCCACCAGCAGACTCGACAGGGCCAACACTGAAGCTTTCTTT | CATSRLDRANTEAFF
- | TRBJ1-1 | TRBV14 | once | TGTGCCAGCAGCACACGGTGGACTGAAGCTTTCTTT | CASSTRWTEAFF
TRBD1 | TRBJ1-3 | TRBV6-1 | - | TGTGCCAGCAGAACAGGGGCTGGAAACACCATATATTTT | CASRTGAGNTIYF
- | TRBJ1-3 | TRBV9 | - | TGTGCCAGCAGCGGCCAGGGAAGGGCGGGAAACACCATATATTTT | CASSGQGRAGNTIYF
TRBD1 | TRBJ1-3 | TRBV5-4 | - | TGTGCCAGCAGCTCCGGACAGGGATCTGGAAACACCATATATTTT | CASSSGQGSGNTIYF
- | TRBJ2-7 | TRBV7-6 | - | TGTGCCAGCAGCCAGGTGGGGGATTCTGAGCAGTACTTC | CASSQVGDSEQYF
TRBD1 | TRBJ2-7 | TRBV19 | few | TGTGCCAGTAGTATAATAAGGACAGGGCGCTACGAGCAGTACTTC | CASSIIRTGRYEQYF
- | TRBJ1-1 | TRBV5-4 | - | TGTGCCAGCAGCCTTGGGTTGGGGGACACTGAAGCTTTCTTT | CASSLGLGDTEAFF
- | TRBJ1-2 | TRBV11-2 | - | TGTGCCAGCAGCTTAGTTGTGGGGGTGGGATATGGCTACACCTTC | CASSLVVGVGYGYTF
TRBD1 | TRBJ1-4 | TRBV12-5 | - | TGTGCTAGTGGCATGGGACAGGGCAGGGAAAAACTGTTTTTT | CASGMGQGREKLFF
- | TRBJ2-7 | TRBV4-2 | few | TGTGCCAGCAGCCAAGATGCAGGCTACTACGAGCAGTACTTC | CASSQDAGYYEQYF
TRBD2 | TRBJ2-1 | TRBV9 | - | TGTGCCAGCAGCTTTTCAGCGGGGAGGATAAGGGGCTCCTACAATGAGCAGTTCTTC | CASSFSAGRIRGSYNEQFF
- | TRBJ2-2 | TRBV5-1 | few | TGCGCCAGCAGCTTGGCCGGAGGAGGGAGCGGGGAGCTGTTTTTT | CASSLAGGGSGELFF
TRBD1 | TRBJ1-2 | TRBV19 | - | TGTGCCAGTGGTGACAGGGGGCGTTACTATGGCTACACCTTC | CASGDRGRYYGYTF
- | TRBJ1-1 | TRBV5-1 | - | TGCGCCAGCAGCTTGGTTGTGGGTTCCGAAGCTTTCTTT | CASSLVVGSEAFF
TRBD2 | TRBJ2-5 | TRBV28 | few | TGTGCCAGCAGCCAACCCAGGACTAGCGGGAGCGTAGAGACCCAGTACTTC | CASSQPRTSGSVETQYF
TRBD2 | TRBJ2-1 | TRBV7-3 | once | TGTGCCAGCAGCCCGAGGGGCGGGAGCTCCTACAATGAGCAGTTCTTC | CASSPRGGSSYNEQFF
- | TRBJ1-1 | TRBV4-1 | few | TGCGCCAGCAGCCAAAAAGTAAGGGCCTTATCAGGGGTATACACTGAAGCTTTCTTT | CASSQKVRALSGVYTEAFF
- | TRBJ1-6 | TRBV9 | - | TGTGCCAGCAGCGTAGAACCCGGGGGATCCTATAATTCACCCCTCCACTTT | CASSVEPGGSYNSPLHF
TRBD1 | TRBJ1-1 | TRBV7-8 | - | TGTGCCAGCCAAGCGCAGGGGGTGGGGATCTTGAACACTGAAGCTTTCTTT | CASQAQGVGILNTEAFF
TRBD2 | TRBJ2-1 | TRBV7-9 | few | TGTGCCAGCAGTTTACCCCCTCGACTAGCGGGGGGGCGGAGTGAGCAGTTCTTC | CASSLPPRLAGGRSEQFF
TRBD2 | TRBJ2-1 | TRBV9 | - | TGTGCCAGCAGCGTAGTGGTAGCGGGAGGTATTGATGAGCAGTTCTTC | CASSVVVAGGIDEQFF
- | TRBJ2-5 | TRBV30 | - | TGTGCCTGGAGCGTCCCGGAGACCCAGTACTTC | CAWSVPETQYF